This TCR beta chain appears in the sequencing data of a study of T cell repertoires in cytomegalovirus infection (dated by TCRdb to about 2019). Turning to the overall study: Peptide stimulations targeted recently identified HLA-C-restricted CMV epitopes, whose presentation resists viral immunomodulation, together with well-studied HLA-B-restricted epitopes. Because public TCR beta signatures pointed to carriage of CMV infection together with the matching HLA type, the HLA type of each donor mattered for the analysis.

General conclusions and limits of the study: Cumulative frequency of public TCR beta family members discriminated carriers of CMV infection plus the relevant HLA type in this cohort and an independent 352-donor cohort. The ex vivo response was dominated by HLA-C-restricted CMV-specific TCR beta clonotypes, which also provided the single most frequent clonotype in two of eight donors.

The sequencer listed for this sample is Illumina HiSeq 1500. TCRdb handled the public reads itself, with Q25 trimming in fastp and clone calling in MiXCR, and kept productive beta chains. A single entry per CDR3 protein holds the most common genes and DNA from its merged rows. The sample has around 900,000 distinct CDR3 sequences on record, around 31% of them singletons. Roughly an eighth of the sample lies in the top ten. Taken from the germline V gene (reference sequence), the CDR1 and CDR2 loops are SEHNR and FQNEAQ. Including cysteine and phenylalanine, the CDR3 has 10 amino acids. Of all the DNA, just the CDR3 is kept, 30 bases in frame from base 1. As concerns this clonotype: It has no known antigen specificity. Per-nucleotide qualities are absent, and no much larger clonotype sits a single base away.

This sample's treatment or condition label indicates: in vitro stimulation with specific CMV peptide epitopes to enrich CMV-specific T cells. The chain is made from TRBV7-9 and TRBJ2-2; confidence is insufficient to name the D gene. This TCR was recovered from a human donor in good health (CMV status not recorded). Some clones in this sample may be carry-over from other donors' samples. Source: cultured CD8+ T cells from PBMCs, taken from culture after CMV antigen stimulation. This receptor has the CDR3 CSRDTGELFF. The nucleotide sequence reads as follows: TGTTCCCGGGACACCGGGGAGCTGTTTTTT.